This T cell receptor beta chain was found in a study of cytomegalovirus exposure and HLA in healthy donors. General observations from the study: Most likely, a cluster of highly shared sequence variants arose as a sequencing artifact. Prior analysis indicated that the majority of TCR beta V segments exhibited productivity approximately 90% or approximately 30% of the time.

V lost 5 bases and J 9 bases, leaving 6 bases between the germline ends. CDR3 length: 10 residues. Per the germline V gene, CDR1 is SGHAT and CDR2 is FQNNGV. To note about this clone: Antigen unknown.

Use of 60 Vbeta and 13 Jbeta primers characterized the PCR. Here immunoSEQ multiplex PCR was the method, and the copy in TCRdb shows in-frame clones only, minus some. The data contain under 150,000 clones, about 80% of them seen just once; the ten biggest clones take up over 2%. Nominally healthy donors were sampled, though unrecorded immune exposures were likely. The specimen was PBMCs. The chain is built from TRBV11-2 and TRBJ2-3; possible D gene TRBD2, 6 bases. This TCR was sampled from a young man in good health and CMV-seronegative. The CDR3 DNA sequence: TGTGCCAGCAGCCGGGGGACGCAGTATTTT. This encodes CASSRGTQYF. Looking up the rest from reference TRBV11-2 and TRBJ2-3 gives the full variable domain: EAGVAQSPRYKIIEKRQSVAFWCNPISGHATLYWYQQILGQGPKLLIQFQNNGVVDDSQLPKDRFSAERLKGVDSTLKIQPAKLEDSAVYLCASSRGTQYFGPGTRLTVL.